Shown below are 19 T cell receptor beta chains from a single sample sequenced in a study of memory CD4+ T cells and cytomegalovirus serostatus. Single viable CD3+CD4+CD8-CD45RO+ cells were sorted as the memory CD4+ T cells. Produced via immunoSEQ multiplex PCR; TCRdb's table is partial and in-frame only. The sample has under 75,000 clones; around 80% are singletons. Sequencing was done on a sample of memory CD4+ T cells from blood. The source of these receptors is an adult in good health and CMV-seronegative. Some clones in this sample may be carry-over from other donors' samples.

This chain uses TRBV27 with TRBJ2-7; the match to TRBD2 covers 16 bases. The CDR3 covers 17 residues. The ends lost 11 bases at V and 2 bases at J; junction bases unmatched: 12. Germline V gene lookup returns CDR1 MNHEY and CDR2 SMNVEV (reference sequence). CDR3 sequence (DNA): TGTGCCTCCTACTCCCCGGGACTAGCGGGAGGGGCCTACGAGCAGTACTTC. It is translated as CASYSPGLAGGAYEQYF.

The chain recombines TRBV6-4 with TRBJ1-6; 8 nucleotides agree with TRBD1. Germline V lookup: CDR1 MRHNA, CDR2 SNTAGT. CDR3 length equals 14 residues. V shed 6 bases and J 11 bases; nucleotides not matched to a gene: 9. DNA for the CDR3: TGTGCCAGCAGCCCAGGGGGCACTTTAGCACCCCTCCACTTT. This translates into CASSPGGTLAPLHF.

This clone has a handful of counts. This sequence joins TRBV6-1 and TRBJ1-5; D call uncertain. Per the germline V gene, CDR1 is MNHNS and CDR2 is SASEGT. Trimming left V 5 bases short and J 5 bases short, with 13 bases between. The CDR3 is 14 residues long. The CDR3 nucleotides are TGTGCCAGCAGTACCCGGGGAGGAGATCAGCCCCAGCATTTT. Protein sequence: CASSTRGGDQPQHF.

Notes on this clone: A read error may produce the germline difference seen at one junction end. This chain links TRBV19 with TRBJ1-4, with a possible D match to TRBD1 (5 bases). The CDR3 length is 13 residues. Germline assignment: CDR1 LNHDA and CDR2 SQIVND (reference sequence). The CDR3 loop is CTSSTPQGSLLFF. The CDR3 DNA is TGTACCAGTAGTACCCCTCAGGGAAGTCTACTGTTTTTT.

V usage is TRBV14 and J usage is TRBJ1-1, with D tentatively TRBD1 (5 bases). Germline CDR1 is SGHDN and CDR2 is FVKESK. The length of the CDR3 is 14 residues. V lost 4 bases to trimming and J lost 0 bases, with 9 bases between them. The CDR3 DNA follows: TGTGCCAGCAGCCGCACACAGGTGAACACTGAAGCTTTCTTT. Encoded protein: CASSRTQVNTEAFF.

The DNA of the CDR3 is TGCGCCAGCAGTTGGACAGGGTTGGATCAGCCCCAGCATTTT. Its protein is CASSWTGLDQPQHF. The chain has TRBV5-1 and TRBJ1-5; 8 positions agree with TRBD1. Unmatched junction bases numbered 6, after V lost 5 bases and J lost 5 bases. This CDR3 is built from 14 residues. The germline V gene has CDR1 SGHRS and CDR2 YFSETQ.

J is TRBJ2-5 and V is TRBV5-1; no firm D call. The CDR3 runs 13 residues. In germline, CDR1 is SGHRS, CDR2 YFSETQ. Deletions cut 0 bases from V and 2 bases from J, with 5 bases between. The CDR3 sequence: CASSLGQQETQYF. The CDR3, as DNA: TGCGCCAGCAGCTTGGGGCAGCAAGAGACCCAGTACTTC.

The CDR3 coding sequence is TGCGCCAGCAGCCAAGAGGGATTAGTCCGAGTCTCTGGGGCCAACGTCCTGACTTTC. Protein: CASSQEGLVRVSGANVLTF. The chain uses TRBV4-3 and TRBJ2-6, with D uncertain. The V gene lost 0 bases and the J gene lost 0 bases, with 15 bases spanning the gap. Germline assignment: CDR1 LGHNA and CDR2 YSLEER. The CDR3 is made up of 19 amino acids.

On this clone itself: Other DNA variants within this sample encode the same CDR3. The CDR3 sequence: CASSELFRESGYTF. In DNA, the CDR3 is TGTGCCAGCAGTGAATTATTTAGGGAGAGTGGCTACACCTTC. The gene calls are TRBV6-1 and TRBJ1-2, with no clear D. The CDR3 spans 14 residues. The V and J ends lost 2 bases and 7 bases respectively, with 14 bases between them. The germline gives CDR1 MNHNS, CDR2 SASEGT.

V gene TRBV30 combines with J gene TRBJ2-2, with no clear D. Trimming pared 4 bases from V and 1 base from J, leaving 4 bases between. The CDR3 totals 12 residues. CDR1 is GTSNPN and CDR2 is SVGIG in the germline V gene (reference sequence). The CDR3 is CAWTGNTGELFF. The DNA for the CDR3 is TGTGCCTGGACGGGGAACACCGGGGAGCTGTTTTTT.

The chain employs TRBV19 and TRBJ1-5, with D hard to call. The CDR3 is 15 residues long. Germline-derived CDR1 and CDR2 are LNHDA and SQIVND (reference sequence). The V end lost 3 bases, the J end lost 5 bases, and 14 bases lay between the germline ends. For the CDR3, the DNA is TGTGCCAGTAGTATCGGAGCGTTTGCGTATCAGCCCCAGCATTTT. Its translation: CASSIGAFAYQPQHF.

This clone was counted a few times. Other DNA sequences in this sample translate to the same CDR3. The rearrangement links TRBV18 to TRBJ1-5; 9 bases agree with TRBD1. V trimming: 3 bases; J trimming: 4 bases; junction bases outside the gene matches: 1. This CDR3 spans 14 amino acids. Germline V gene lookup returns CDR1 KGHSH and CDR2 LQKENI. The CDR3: CASSPGTGNQPQHF. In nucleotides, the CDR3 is TGTGCCAGCTCACCGGGGACAGGGAATCAGCCCCAGCATTTT. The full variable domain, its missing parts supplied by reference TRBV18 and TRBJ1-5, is NAGVMQNPRHLVRRRGQEARLRCSPMKGHSHVYWYRQLPEEGLKFMVYLQKENIIDESGMPKERFSAEFPKEGPSILRIQQVVRGDSAAYFCASSPGTGNQPQHFGDGTRLSIL.

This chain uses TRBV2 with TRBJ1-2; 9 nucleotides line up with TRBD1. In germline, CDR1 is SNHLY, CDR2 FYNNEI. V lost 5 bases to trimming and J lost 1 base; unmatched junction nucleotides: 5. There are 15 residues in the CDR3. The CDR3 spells CASSIPGQGNYGYTF. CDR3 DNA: TGTGCCAGCAGTATTCCGGGACAGGGTAACTATGGCTACACCTTC.

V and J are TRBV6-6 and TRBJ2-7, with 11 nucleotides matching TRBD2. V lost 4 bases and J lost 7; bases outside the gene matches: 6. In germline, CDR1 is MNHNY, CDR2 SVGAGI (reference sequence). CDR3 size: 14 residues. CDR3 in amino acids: CASSFGTSGKEQYF. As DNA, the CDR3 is TGTGCCAGCAGTTTCGGGACTAGCGGAAAGGAGCAGTACTTC.

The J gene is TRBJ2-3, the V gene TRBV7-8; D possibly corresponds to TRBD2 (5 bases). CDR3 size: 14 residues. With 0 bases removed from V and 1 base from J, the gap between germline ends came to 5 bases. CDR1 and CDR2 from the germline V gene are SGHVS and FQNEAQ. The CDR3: CASSLASGTDTQYF. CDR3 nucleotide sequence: TGTGCCAGCAGCTTAGCTAGCGGCACAGATACGCAGTATTTT.

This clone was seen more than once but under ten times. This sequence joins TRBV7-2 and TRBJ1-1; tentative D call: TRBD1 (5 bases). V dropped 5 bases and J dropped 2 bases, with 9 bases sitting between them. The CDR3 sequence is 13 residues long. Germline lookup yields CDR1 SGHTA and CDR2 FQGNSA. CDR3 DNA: TGTGCCAGCAGCACCACAGGAAACACTGAAGCTTTCTTT. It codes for CASSTTGNTEAFF. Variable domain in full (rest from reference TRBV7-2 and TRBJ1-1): GAGVSQSPSNKVTEKGKDVELRCDPISGHTALYWYRQSLGQGLEFLIYFQGNSAPDKSGLPSDRFSAERTGGSVSTLTIQRTQQEDSAVYLCASSTTGNTEAFFGQGTRLTVV.

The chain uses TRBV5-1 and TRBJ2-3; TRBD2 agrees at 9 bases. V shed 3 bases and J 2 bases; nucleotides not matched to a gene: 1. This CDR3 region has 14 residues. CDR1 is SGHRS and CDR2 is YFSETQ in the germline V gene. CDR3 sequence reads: CASSWTSATDTQYF. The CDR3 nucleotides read TGCGCCAGCAGCTGGACTAGCGCCACAGATACGCAGTATTTT.

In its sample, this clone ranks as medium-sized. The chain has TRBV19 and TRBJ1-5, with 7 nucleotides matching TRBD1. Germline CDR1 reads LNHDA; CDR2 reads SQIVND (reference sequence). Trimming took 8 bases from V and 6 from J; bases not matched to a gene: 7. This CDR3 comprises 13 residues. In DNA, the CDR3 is TGTGCCAGTTCGGGACAGCCAACTCAGCCCCAGCATTTT. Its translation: CASSGQPTQPQHF.

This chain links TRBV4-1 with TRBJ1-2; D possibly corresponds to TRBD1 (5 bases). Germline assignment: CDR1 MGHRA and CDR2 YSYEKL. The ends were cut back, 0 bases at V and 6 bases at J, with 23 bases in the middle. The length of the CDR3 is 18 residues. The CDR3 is CASSQEEARAGSVDGYTF. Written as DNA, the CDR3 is TGCGCCAGCAGCCAAGAGGAGGCGCGGGCAGGGTCAGTCGATGGCTACACCTTC.